The clone carrying this TCR beta chain has just a few counts. As yet, its antigen is unknown. This specimen belongs to a study of beta chain features in type 1 diabetes. Findings and caveats of the study: TCRB CDR3s were moderately but significantly shorter in Type 1 diabetes patients in all four CD4+ subsets.

The germline CDR1 and CDR2 sequences are GTSNPN and SVGIG (reference sequence). V shed 5 bases, J shed 6 bases, and the junction held 8 bases outside the gene matches. The CDR3 extends over 13 amino acids. Sequencing targeted expressed TCRB transcripts, as all isolated RNA had been reverse transcribed. Clones were read by immunoSEQ multiplex PCR, and TCRdb kept only the in-frame ones, dropping some. The data contain some 220,000 clones, 11% of them singletons. The sequence came from a man between 18 and 35 years old in good health. This chain uses TRBV30 with TRBJ2-3, with 7 bases matching TRBD2. Sample: central memory CD4+ T cells from blood. CDR3: CAWALAEEDTQYF. The CDR3 DNA reads as TGTGCCTGGGCTCTAGCGGAAGAGGATACGCAGTATTTT.